This T cell receptor (beta chain) was sequenced in a study of OX40 agonist ivuxolimab in advanced cancers. Background on the study: Participants averaged around 60 years of age (range about 23 to 80) and were under 90% male.

Libraries were prepared by immunoSEQ multiplex PCR; TCRdb keeps only in-frame clonotypes and omits some of them. The sample includes about 75,000 clones, roughly 86% of them seen just once. This CDR3 spans 15 amino acids. Looked up from germline, CDR1 is MNHEY and CDR2 is SMNVEV (reference sequence). The junction had 3 bases not matched to a gene; V was cut back by 3 bases and J by 1 base. This TCR came from an adult with an advanced solid tumor such as melanoma, head and neck, liver or kidney cancer. V and J are TRBV27 and TRBJ2-7, with 10 bases fitting TRBD2. The starting material was CD4+ or CD8+ T cells sorted from blood, obtained in a trial of the OX40 agonist ivuxolimab. The CDR3 protein is CASSLGTSASYEQYF. For the CDR3, the DNA is TGTGCCAGCAGTTTGGGGACTAGCGCGTCCTACGAGCAGTACTTC.